This T cell receptor beta chain was captured in a study of post-analysis software for immune sequencing data. Study at large: Several disease courses (relapsing-remitting, secondary progressive and progressive-relapsing) of multiple sclerosis were included.

Worth noting for this clonotype: As yet, its antigen is unknown.

Germline V gives CDR1 SQVTM, CDR2 ANQGSEA. The CDR3 has 14 amino acids. V lost 5 bases to trimming and J lost 5 bases; unmatched junction nucleotides: 6. Unique molecular identifiers had been added to the TCR beta cDNA libraries. TCRdb fed the PCR reads into MiXCR, producing one record per CDR3 protein. The sample holds fewer than 700,000 distinct CDR3 sequences, about 40% seen once. Study conclusions and caveats: Versus controls, multiple sclerosis patients showed significantly lower diversity (normalized Chao1). In patients, TRBV5-6, TRBV5-1 and TRBV20-1 belonged to five or six TRBV segments found more frequently than in controls.

Material for sequencing was blood. The receptor was derived from a girl between 5 and 17 years old with multiple sclerosis. The genes are TRBV29-1 and TRBJ2-1; the match to TRBD1 covers 10 bases. The CDR3, as DNA: TGCAGCGTTTCCGGACAGGGGGAAGACAATGAGCAGTTCTTC. This encodes CSVSGQGEDNEQFF.